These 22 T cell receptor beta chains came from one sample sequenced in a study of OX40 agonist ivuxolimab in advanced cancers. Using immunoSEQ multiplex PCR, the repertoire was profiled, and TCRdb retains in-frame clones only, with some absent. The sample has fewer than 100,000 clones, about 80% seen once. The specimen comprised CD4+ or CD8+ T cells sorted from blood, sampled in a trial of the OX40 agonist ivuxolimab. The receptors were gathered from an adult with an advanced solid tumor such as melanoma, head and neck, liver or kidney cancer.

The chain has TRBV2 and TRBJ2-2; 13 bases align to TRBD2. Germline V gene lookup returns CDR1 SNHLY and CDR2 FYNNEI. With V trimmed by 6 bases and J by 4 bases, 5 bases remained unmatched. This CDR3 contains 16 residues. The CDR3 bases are TGTGCCAGCAGGGACAGACTAGCGGGAGGCACCGGGGAGCTGTTTTTT. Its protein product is CASRDRLAGGTGELFF.

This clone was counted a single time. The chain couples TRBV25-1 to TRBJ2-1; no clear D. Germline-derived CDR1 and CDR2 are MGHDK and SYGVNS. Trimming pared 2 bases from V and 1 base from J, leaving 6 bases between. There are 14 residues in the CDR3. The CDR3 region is CASSEAGSYNEQFF. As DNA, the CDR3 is TGTGCCAGCAGTGAAGCAGGATCCTACAATGAGCAGTTCTTC.

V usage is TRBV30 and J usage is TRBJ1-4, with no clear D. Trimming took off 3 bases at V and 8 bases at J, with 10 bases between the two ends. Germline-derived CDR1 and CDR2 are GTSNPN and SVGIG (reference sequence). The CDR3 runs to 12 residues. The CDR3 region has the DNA TGTGCCTGGAGAAGAGGTTGGGAAAAACTGTTTTTT. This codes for CAWRRGWEKLFF. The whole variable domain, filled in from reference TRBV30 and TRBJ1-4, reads SQTIHQWPATLVQPVGSPLSLECTVEGTSNPNLYWYRQAAGRGLQLLFYSVGIGQISSEVPQNLSASRPQDRQFILSSKKLLLSDSGFYLCAWRRGWEKLFFGSGTQLSVL.

In nucleotides, the CDR3 is TGTGCCAGCAGCCCCGGACAGGGGTGGGAGACCCAGTACTTC. Amino acids: CASSPGQGWETQYF. V gene TRBV9 combines with J gene TRBJ2-5; 9 bases are shared with TRBD1. The CDR3 is made up of 14 amino acids. Germline lookup yields CDR1 SGDLS and CDR2 YYNGEE. Losses at the gene ends were 4 bases for V and 5 bases for J; bases not matched to a gene: 6.

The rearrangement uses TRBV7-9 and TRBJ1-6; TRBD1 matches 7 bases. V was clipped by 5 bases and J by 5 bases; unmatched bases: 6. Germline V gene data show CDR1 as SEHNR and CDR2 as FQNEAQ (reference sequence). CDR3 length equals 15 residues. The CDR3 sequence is CASSTRGQNNSPLHF. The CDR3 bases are TGTGCCAGCAGCACCCGGGGACAGAATAATTCACCCCTCCACTTT.

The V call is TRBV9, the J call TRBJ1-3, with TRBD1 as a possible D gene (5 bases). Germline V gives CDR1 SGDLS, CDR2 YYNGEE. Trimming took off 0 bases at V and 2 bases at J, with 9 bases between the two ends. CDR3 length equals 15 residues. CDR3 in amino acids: CASSVVAQAGNTIYF. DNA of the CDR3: TGTGCCAGCAGCGTAGTCGCACAGGCTGGAAACACCATATATTTT.

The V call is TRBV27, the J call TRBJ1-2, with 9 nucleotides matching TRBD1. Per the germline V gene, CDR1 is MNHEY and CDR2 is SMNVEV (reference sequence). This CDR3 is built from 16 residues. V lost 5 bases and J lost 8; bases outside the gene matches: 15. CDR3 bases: TGTGCCAGCAGTCCTTCTGGGACAGGGAAGGGGACCGGCTACACCTTC. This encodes CASSPSGTGKGTGYTF.

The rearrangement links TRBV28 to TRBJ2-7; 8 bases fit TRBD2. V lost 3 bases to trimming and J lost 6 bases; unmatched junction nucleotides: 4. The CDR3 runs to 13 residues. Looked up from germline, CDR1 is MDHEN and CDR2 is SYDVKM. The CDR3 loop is CASSFLLAAEQYF. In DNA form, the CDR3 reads TGTGCCAGCAGTTTTCTACTAGCGGCCGAGCAGTACTTC.

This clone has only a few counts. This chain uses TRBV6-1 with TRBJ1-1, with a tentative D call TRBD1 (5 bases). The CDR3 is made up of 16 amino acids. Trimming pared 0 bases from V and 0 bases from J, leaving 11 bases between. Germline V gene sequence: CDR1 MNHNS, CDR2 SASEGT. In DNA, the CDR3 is TGTGCCAGCAGTGAAGCTCGAGGGGTGATGAACACTGAAGCTTTCTTT. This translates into CASSEARGVMNTEAFF.

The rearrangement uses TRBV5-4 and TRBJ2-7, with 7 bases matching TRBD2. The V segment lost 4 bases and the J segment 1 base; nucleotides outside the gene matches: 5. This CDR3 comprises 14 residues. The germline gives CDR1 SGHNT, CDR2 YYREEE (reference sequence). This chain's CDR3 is CASSKSGKSYEQYV. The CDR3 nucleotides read TGTGCCAGCAGCAAGAGCGGGAAGTCCTACGAGCAGTACGTC.

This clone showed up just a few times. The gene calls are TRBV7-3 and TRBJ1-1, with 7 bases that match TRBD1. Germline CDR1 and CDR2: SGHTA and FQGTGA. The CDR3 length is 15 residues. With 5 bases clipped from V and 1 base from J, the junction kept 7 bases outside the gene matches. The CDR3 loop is CASSPQPGGNTEAFF. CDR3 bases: TGTGCCAGCAGCCCTCAACCAGGGGGGAACACTGAAGCTTTCTTT.

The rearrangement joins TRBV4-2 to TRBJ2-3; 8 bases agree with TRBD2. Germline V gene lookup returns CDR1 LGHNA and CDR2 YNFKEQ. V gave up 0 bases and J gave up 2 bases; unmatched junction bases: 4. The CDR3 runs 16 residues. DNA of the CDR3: TGTGCCAGCAGCCAAGAATCGGGGGGGACCACAGATACGCAGTATTTT. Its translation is CASSQESGGTTDTQYF.

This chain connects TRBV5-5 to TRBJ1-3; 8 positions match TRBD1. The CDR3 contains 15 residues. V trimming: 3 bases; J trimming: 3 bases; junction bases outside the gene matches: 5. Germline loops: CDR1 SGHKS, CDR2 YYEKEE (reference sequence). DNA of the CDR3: TGTGCCAGCAGCTGGACGACAGGGGTTGGAAACACCATATATTTT. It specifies CASSWTTGVGNTIYF.

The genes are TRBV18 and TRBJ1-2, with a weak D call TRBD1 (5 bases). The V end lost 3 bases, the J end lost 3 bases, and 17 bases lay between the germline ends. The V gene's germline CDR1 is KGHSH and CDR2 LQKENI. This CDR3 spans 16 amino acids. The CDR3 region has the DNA TGTGCCAGCTCACCCGTCCAGGGAGGCGCTGACTATGGCTACACCTTC. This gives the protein CASSPVQGGADYGYTF.

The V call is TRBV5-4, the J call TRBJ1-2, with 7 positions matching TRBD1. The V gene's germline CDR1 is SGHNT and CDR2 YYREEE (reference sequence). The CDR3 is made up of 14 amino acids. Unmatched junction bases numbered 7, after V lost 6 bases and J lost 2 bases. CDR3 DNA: TGTGCCAGCACCCTCCCGGGACAGAACTATGGCTACACCTTC. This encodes CASTLPGQNYGYTF. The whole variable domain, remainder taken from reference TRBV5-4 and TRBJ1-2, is ETGVTQSPTHLIKTRGQQVTLRCSSQSGHNTVSWYQQALGQGPQFIFQYYREEENGRGNFPPRFSGLQFPNYSSELNVNALELDDSALYLCASTLPGQNYGYTFGSGTRLTVV.

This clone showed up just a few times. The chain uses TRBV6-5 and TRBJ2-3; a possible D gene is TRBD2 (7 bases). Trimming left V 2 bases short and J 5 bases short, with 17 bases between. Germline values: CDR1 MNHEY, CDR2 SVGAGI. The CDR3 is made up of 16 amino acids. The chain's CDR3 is CASSYMRGRGEDTQYF. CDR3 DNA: TGTGCCAGCAGTTACATGCGGGGGCGAGGGGAAGATACGCAGTATTTT.

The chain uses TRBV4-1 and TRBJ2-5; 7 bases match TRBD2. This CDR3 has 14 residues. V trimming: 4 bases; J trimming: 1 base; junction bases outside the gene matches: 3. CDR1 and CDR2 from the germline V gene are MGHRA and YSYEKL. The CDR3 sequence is CASSPRLAQETQYF. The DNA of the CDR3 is TGCGCCAGCAGCCCCCGACTAGCCCAAGAGACCCAGTACTTC.

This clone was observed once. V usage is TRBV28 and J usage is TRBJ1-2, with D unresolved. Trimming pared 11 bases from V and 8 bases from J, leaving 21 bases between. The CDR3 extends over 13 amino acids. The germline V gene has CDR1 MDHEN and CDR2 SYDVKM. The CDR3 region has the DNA TGTGCCGTCCGGGAATCGGGAAAAGGAGGCTACACCTTC. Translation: CAVRESGKGGYTF.

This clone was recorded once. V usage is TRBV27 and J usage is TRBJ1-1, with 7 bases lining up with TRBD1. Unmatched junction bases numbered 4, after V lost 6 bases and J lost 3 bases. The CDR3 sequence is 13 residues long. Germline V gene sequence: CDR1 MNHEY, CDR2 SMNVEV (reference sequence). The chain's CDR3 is CASRTGQHTEAFF. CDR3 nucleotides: TGTGCCAGCAGAACGGGACAGCACACTGAAGCTTTCTTT.

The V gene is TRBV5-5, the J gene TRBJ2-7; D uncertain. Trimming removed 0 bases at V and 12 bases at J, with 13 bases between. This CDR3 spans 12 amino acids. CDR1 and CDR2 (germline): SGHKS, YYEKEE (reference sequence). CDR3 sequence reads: CASSLAGRLWYV. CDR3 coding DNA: TGTGCCAGCAGCTTGGCCGGCAGGCTCTGGTACGTC.

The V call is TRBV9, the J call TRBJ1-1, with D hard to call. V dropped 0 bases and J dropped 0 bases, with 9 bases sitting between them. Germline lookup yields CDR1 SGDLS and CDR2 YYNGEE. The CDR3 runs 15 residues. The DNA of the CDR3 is TGTGCCAGCAGCGTAGGGGGAGTCATGAACACTGAAGCTTTCTTT. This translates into CASSVGGVMNTEAFF.

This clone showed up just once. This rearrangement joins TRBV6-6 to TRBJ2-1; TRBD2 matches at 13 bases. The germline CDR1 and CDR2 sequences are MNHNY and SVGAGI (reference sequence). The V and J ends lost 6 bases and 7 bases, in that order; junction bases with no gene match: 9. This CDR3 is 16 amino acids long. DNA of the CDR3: TGTGCCAGCAGGGGAACGACTAGCGGGGGGATGAATGAGCAGTTCTTC. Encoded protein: CASRGTTSGGMNEQFF.